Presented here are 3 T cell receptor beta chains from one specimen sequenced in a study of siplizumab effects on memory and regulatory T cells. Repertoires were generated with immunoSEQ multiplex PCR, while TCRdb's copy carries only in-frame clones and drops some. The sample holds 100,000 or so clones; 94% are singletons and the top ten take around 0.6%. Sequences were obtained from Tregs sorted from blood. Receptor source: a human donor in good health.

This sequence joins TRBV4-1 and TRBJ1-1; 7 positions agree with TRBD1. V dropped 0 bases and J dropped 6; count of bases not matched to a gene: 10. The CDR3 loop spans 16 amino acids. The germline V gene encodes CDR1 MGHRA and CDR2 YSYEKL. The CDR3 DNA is TGCGCCAGCAGCCAAGATCGCAGGGGGAGGAGGGCTGAAGCTTTCTTT. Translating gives CASSQDRRGRRAEAFF.

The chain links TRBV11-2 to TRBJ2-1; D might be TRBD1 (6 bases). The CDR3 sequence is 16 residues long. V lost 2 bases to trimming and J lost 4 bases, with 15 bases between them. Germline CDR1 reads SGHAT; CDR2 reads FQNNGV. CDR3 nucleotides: TGTGCCAGCAGCTTAATTGGCAGGGGCGTTTACAATGAGCAGTTCTTC. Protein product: CASSLIGRGVYNEQFF.

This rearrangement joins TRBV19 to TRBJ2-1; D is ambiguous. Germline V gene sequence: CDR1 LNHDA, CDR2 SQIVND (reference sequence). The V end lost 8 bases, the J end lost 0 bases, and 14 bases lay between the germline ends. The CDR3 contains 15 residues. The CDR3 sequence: CASARRKASYNEQFF. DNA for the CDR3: TGTGCCAGTGCACGACGGAAAGCCTCCTACAATGAGCAGTTCTTC.